The clone carrying this T cell receptor (beta chain) is categorized as medium-sized. The data belong to a study of immune characterization of retroperitoneal liposarcoma. A single record per CDR3 protein comes from TCRdb applying MiXCR to the PCR reads. The sample has under 3,000 distinct CDR3 sequences; 30% to 45% are singletons. The V gene end was trimmed by 3 bases and the J gene end by 6 bases; junction bases not matched to a gene: 0. CDR3 size: 13 residues. This clonotype was obtained from a male donor with retroperitoneal liposarcoma. The sample consisted of tumor tissue. The chain recombines TRBV12-3 or TRBV12-4 with TRBJ2-3; TRBD1 agrees at 10 bases. The CDR3 DNA follows: TGTGCCAGCAGTTTGACAGGGGGCGATACGCAGTATTTT. Translating it yields CASSLTGGDTQYF.